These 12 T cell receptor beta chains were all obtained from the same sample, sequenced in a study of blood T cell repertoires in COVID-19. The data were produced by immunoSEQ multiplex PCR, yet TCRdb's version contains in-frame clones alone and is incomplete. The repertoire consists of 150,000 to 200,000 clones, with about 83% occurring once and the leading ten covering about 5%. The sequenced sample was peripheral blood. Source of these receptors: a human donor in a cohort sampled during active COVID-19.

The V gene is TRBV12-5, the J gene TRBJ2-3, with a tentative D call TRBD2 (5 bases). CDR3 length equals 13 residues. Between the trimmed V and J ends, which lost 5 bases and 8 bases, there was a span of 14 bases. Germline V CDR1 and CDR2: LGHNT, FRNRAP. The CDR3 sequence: CASGTGSVGTQYF. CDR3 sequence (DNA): TGTGCTAGTGGTACGGGTAGCGTCGGTACGCAGTATTTT.

For the CDR3, the DNA is TGTGCCAGCTCACAACGGGAGGTGAACACTGAAGCTTTCTTT. The encoded protein is CASSQREVNTEAFF. The J gene is TRBJ1-1, the V gene TRBV18; D ambiguous. Between the trimmed V and J ends, which lost 4 bases and 0 bases, there was a span of 9 bases. The CDR3 covers 14 residues. Germline CDR1 KGHSH, CDR2 LQKENI. The full variable domain, completed using reference TRBV18 and TRBJ1-1, is NAGVMQNPRHLVRRRGQEARLRCSPMKGHSHVYWYRQLPEEGLKFMVYLQKENIIDESGMPKERFSAEFPKEGPSILRIQQVVRGDSAAYFCASSQREVNTEAFFGQGTRLTVV.

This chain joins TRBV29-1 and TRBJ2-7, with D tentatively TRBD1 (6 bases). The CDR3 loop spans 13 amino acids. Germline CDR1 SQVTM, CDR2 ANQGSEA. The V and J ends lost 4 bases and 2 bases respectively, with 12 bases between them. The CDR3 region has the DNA TGCAGCGTTGGGGCGGACAGAACCTACGAGCAGTACTTC. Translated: CSVGADRTYEQYF.

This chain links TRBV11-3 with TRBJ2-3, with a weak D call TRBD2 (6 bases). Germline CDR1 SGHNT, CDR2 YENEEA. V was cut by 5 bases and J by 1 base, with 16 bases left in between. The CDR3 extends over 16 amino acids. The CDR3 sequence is CASSPRSGVGTDTQYF. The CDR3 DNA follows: TGTGCCAGCAGCCCACGATCGGGGGTGGGCACAGATACGCAGTATTTT. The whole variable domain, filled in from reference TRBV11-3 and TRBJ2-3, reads EAGVVQSPRYKIIEKKQPVAFWCNPISGHNTLYWYLQNLGQGPELLIRYENEEAVDDSQLPKDRFSAERLKGVDSTLKIQPAELGDSAVYLCASSPRSGVGTDTQYFGPGTRLTVL.

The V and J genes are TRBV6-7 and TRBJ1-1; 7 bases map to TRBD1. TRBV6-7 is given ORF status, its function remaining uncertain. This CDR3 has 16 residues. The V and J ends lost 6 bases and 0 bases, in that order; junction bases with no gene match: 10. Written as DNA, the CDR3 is TGTGCCAGCAGAGAACAAACAGGGGCGGTGAACACTGAAGCTTTCTTT. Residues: CASREQTGAVNTEAFF.

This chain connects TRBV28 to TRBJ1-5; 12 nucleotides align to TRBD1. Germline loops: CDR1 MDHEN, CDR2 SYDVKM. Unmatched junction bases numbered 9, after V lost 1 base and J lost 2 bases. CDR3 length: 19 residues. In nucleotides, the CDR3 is TGTGCCAGCAGTTTATTGGGGACAGGGGGCTCACATGGCAATCAGCCCCAGCATTTT. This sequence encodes CASSLLGTGGSHGNQPQHF.

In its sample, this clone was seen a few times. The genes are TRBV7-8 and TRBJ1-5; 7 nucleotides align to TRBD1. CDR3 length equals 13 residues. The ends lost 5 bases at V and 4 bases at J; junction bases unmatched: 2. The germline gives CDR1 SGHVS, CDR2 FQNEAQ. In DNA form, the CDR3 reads TGTGCCAGCAGCCGGGACAGTAATCAGCCCCAGCATTTT. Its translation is CASSRDSNQPQHF.

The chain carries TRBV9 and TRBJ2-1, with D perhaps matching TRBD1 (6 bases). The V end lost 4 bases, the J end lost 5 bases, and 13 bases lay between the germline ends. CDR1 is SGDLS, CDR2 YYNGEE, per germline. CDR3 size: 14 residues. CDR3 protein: CASSSLGGDNEQFF. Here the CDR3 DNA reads TGTGCCAGCAGCTCCCTAGGGGGAGACAATGAGCAGTTCTTC.

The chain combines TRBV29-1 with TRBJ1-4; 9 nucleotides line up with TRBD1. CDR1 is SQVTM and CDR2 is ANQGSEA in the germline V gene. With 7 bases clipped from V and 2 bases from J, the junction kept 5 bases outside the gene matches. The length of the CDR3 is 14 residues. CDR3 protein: CSGGTGGTNEKLFF. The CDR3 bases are TGCAGCGGGGGAACAGGGGGCACTAATGAAAAACTGTTTTTT.

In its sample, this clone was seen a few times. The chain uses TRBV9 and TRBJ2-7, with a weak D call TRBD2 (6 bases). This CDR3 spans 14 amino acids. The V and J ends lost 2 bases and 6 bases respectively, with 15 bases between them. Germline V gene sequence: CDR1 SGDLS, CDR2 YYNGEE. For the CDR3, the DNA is TGTGCCAGCAGCGTGGGGACTTCGCCAAGCGAGCAGTACTTC. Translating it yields CASSVGTSPSEQYF.

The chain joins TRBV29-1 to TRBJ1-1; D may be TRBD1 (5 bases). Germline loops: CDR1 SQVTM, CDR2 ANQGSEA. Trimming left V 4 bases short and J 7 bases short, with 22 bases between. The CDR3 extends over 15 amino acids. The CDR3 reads CSVVGGREAVVEAFF. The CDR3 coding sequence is TGCAGCGTTGTCGGTGGCAGGGAAGCTGTGGTTGAAGCTTTCTTT.

The CDR3 DNA sequence: TGTGCCAGCAGTTCCACCGGGACTAGCGCCGGAAACATTCAGTACTTC. It encodes CASSSTGTSAGNIQYF. This sequence joins TRBV6-5 and TRBJ2-4; 10 bases align to TRBD2. The germline V gene encodes CDR1 MNHEY and CDR2 SVGAGI. V lost 4 bases and J lost 6; bases outside the gene matches: 9. The CDR3 totals 16 residues.